Listed below are T cell receptor beta chains from one sample, sequenced in a study of blood T cell repertoires in COVID-19. Sequencing used immunoSEQ multiplex PCR; TCRdb keeps in-frame clones, though not all of them. There are some 170,000 clones in the sample; 80% occur only once, and 6% lies in the top ten. Sequencing was carried out using PBMCs or T cells enriched from blood (not recorded which). These receptors originate from a man in his forties who had recovered from COVID-19. Each CDR3 is given with its conserved first and last residue. The D gene is left open where the match is weak. Size tells how often a clone was seen (once, few, many) or the class of an expanded clone, and some rows leave it out.

.	TRBJ2-2	TRBD2	TRBV14	CASSPGLAVGELFF	TGTGCCAGCAGCCCCGGACTAGCGGTCGGGGAGCTGTTTTTT
.	TRBJ2-1	TRBD2	TRBV10-3	CAISVRGDNEQFF	TGTGCCATCAGTGTGCGGGGGGACAATGAGCAGTTCTTC
.	TRBJ1-2	.	TRBV2	CASLTGRFPYGYTF	TGTGCCAGCCTAACAGGTCGGTTTCCTTATGGCTACACCTTC
.	TRBJ2-7	.	TRBV24-1	CATSDLDSRFYEQYF	TGTGCCACCAGTGATTTGGACAGCCGATTCTACGAGCAGTACTTC
.	TRBJ2-1	TRBD2	TRBV5-1	CASSLLSSGGYFNEQFF	TGCGCCAGCAGCTTGTTGTCTAGCGGGGGGTATTTCAATGAGCAGTTCTTC
.	TRBJ2-7	TRBD2	TRBV3-1/TRBV3-2	CASSQAFPLAGDYEQYF	TGTGCCAGCAGCCAGGCTTTCCCGCTTGCGGGGGATTACGAGCAGTACTTC
few	TRBJ2-5	TRBD2	TRBV30	CAWSPGLAPLGETQYF	TGTGCCTGGAGTCCGGGACTAGCGCCACTGGGAGAGACCCAGTACTTC
.	TRBJ2-3	.	TRBV5-1	CASSIGTFGGPDTQYF	TGCGCCAGCAGCATCGGGACCTTTGGGGGCCCAGATACGCAGTATTTT
.	TRBJ2-2	.	TRBV28	CASLVRGNTGELFF	TGTGCCAGCTTAGTCAGGGGGAACACCGGGGAGCTGTTTTTT
.	TRBJ1-2	TRBD1	TRBV5-1	CASSLAGTGLTNYGYTF	TGCGCCAGCAGCTTGGCCGGGACAGGGCTTACTAACTATGGCTACACCTTC
.	TRBJ2-1	.	TRBV29-1	CSVDEGFSYNEQFF	TGCAGCGTTGATGAGGGTTTCTCCTACAATGAGCAGTTCTTC
.	TRBJ1-2	.	TRBV24-1	CATSNPRQASNYGYTF	TGTGCCACCAGCAATCCGCGACAGGCCTCCAACTATGGCTACACCTTC
once	TRBJ1-2	.	TRBV30	CAWRSGSRGGYTF	TGTGCCTGGAGGTCGGGAAGTCGTGGGGGCTACACCTTC
.	TRBJ1-4	.	TRBV7-2	CASSLDISTNEKLFF	TGTGCCAGCAGCTTAGATATCTCAACTAATGAAAAACTGTTTTTT
.	TRBJ1-4	.	TRBV15	CATSGRGGNEKLFF	TGTGCCACCAGCGGGCGGGGCGGTAATGAAAAACTGTTTTTT
.	TRBJ1-2	.	TRBV5-6	CASSLKNRDYGYTF	TGTGCCAGCAGCCTAAAAAACAGGGACTATGGCTACACCTTC
once	TRBJ1-2	.	TRBV25-1	CASSVAGTPEVDGYTF	TGTGCCAGCAGTGTGGCCGGGACTCCTGAAGTCGACGGCTACACCTTC
.	TRBJ2-5	TRBD1	TRBV18	CASSTEQGAQETQYF	TGTGCCAGCTCAACTGAACAGGGGGCTCAAGAGACCCAGTACTTC
.	TRBJ1-2	.	TRBV27	CASSSREGSYGYTF	TGTGCCAGCAGCTCCAGGGAGGGGTCCTATGGCTACACCTTC
.	TRBJ1-5	TRBD1	TRBV18	CASSPQRTGSSNQPQHF	TGTGCCAGCTCACCTCAGAGGACAGGGTCAAGCAATCAGCCCCAGCATTTT
.	TRBJ1-2	TRBD1	TRBV2	CASTMGQGGGYTF	TGTGCCAGCACCATGGGACAGGGAGGCGGCTACACCTTC
.	TRBJ1-5	TRBD1	TRBV6-5	CASDDRAKAQPQHF	TGTGCCAGCGACGACAGGGCAAAGGCTCAGCCCCAGCATTTT
few	TRBJ1-1	TRBD1	TRBV7-8	CASSTRDRGNTEAFF	TGTGCCAGCAGCACCCGGGACAGGGGCAACACTGAAGCTTTCTTT
.	TRBJ2-3	.	TRBV30	CAWSLRRGQADTQYF	TGTGCCTGGAGTCTTAGGCGGGGTCAGGCAGATACGCAGTATTTT
.	TRBJ2-3	TRBD1	TRBV27	CASSSTGTGSPIGDTQYF	TGTGCCAGCAGTTCGACCGGGACAGGGTCCCCCATAGGAGATACGCAGTATTTT
.	TRBJ2-2	.	TRBV9	CASSVWAGVGTGELFF	TGTGCCAGCAGCGTATGGGCAGGGGTGGGAACCGGGGAGCTGTTTTTT
.	TRBJ2-1	TRBD1	TRBV10-3	CAITDGQGAYQFF	TGTGCCATCACAGATGGACAGGGGGCTTATCAGTTCTTC
few	TRBJ2-2	.	TRBV4-1	CASSQVRRGWSGELFF	TGCGCCAGCAGCCAAGTGAGGAGAGGGTGGTCCGGGGAGCTGTTTTTT